This T cell receptor beta chain was captured by sequencing in a study of shared clonotypes between healthy human individuals. CDR1 is SGHTA, CDR2 FQGNSA, per germline. This CDR3 is 14 amino acids long. J lost 6 bases, V lost 2 bases, and 6 bases had no gene match. Study conclusions and caveats: With several donors compared, 4% to 5% of naive CD4 clonotypes were shared.

Turning to this clone: Its matching antigen is unknown.

Here immunoSEQ multiplex PCR was the method, and the copy in TCRdb shows in-frame clones only, minus some. The table includes roughly 2,300,000 clones, roughly 90% detected once. This receptor was identified in a man aged 18 to 29 in good health. Some clones in this sample may be carry-over from other donors' samples. The chain is built from TRBV7-2 and TRBJ2-7; 8 nucleotides match TRBD2. What was sequenced was naive CD4+ T cells from PBMCs. The sample's subset: CD45RA+ positively selected. CDR3 DNA: TGTGCCAGCAGCTTACAGCGGGAGTCGCGCGAGCAGTACTTC. Protein sequence: CASSLQRESREQYF.